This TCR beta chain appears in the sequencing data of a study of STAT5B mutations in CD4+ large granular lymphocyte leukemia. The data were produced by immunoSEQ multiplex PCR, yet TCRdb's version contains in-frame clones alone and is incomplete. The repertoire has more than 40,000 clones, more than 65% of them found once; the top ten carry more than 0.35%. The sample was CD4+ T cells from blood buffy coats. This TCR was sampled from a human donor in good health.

The chain's CDR3 is CASALGGANYGYTF. The CDR3 nucleotides read TGTGCCAGCGCCTTGGGGGGCGCAAACTATGGCTACACCTTC. This rearrangement joins TRBV27 to TRBJ1-2, with a possible D match to TRBD1 (6 bases). V lost 8 bases to trimming and J lost 2 bases, with 15 bases between them. The CDR3 sequence is 14 residues long. Germline assignment: CDR1 MNHEY and CDR2 SMNVEV (reference sequence).